This T cell receptor (beta chain) came from a study of T cell repertoires and HLA-DP antigens. Study-level background: Alloantigens: one with one groove difference and one with ten differences versus self. DNA input averaged approximately 0.2 ug in sorted CD137+CD4+ and 900 to 1,500 ng in pre-culture CD4+.

Concerning this clone: No antigen is known for it.

The CDR3 totals 17 residues. Germline V gives CDR1 SGHRS, CDR2 YFSETQ. V trimming: 4 bases; J trimming: 0 bases; junction bases outside the gene matches: 6. Regarding the study as a whole: Naive and memory CD4+ cells were analysed together, not apart.

The PCR primers covered 54 TRBV and 13 TRBJ segments. This table comes from immunoSEQ multiplex PCR, and its TCRdb copy is limited to in-frame clones, with some not included. The table lists around 100,000 clones, approximately 92% of them singletons. This clonotype was sampled from a woman aged 18-35 years in good health and CMV-seronegative. Sequencing was carried out using CD4+ T cells from PBMCs. This chain uses TRBV5-1 with TRBJ2-1, with 11 bases that match TRBD1. The CDR3 protein is CASSTGQGVSSYNEQFF. The CDR3 DNA reads as TGCGCCAGCAGCACGGGACAGGGGGTGAGCTCCTACAATGAGCAGTTCTTC.